One sample yielded the 23 T cell receptor beta chains listed below, sequenced in a study of blood T cell repertoires in COVID-19. Clones were read by immunoSEQ multiplex PCR, and TCRdb kept only the in-frame ones, dropping some. The sample contains approximately 190,000 clones, 80% to 90% of which appear only once. The source material was peripheral blood. The receptors shown here come from a man aged 30-40 years with active or convalescent COVID-19.

As to this clone: The junction shows a germline mismatch at one end, possibly a read error. The genes are TRBV28 and TRBJ2-3, with 11 bases fitting TRBD2. The V gene's germline CDR1 is MDHEN and CDR2 SYDVKM. This CDR3 spans 14 amino acids. The CDR3 here is CASNLAGGGDTQYF. In DNA, the CDR3 is TGTGCCAGCAATTTAGCGGGGGGGGGAGATACGCAGTATTTT.

The J gene is TRBJ2-5, the V gene TRBV7-2; D may be TRBD1 (6 bases). CDR1 is SGHTA and CDR2 is FQGNSA in the germline V gene. The CDR3 is made up of 13 amino acids. Trimming left V 5 bases short and J 5 bases short, with 12 bases between. The CDR3 reads CASSVRGRETQYF. The CDR3 DNA reads as TGTGCCAGCAGCGTCAGGGGTCGGGAGACCCAGTACTTC.

The V call is TRBV5-1, the J call TRBJ1-4, with TRBD1 matching over 11 bases. This CDR3 contains 16 residues. V shed 2 bases and J 6 bases; nucleotides not matched to a gene: 6. Per the germline V gene, CDR1 is SGHRS and CDR2 is YFSETQ. CDR3 sequence (DNA): TGCGCCAGCAGCTTTTACCCGGGACAGGGGGATGAAAAACTGTTTTTT. Its protein is CASSFYPGQGDEKLFF.

The chain joins TRBV18 to TRBJ2-7; 10 positions match TRBD1. The CDR3 runs to 15 residues. With V trimmed by 3 bases and J by 6 bases, 8 bases remained unmatched. Germline values: CDR1 KGHSH, CDR2 LQKENI. CDR3 in amino acids: CASSPGQGSSGEQYF. Written as DNA, the CDR3 is TGTGCCAGCTCACCGGGACAGGGGTCCTCGGGCGAGCAGTACTTC.

The genes are TRBV6-5 and TRBJ2-7, with TRBD1 matching 7 bases. The CDR3 contains 16 residues. Germline CDR1 reads MNHEY; CDR2 reads SVGAGI. The V and J ends lost 0 bases and 1 base, in that order; junction bases with no gene match: 6. CDR3 sequence reads: CASSYSPDRLSYEQYV. The CDR3 DNA reads TGTGCCAGCAGTTACTCCCCGGACAGGCTATCCTACGAGCAGTACGTC.

This chain uses TRBV12-3 or TRBV12-4 with TRBJ2-3; unclear D gene. Trimming cost V 5 bases and J 0 bases, with 6 bases left between them. CDR3 length: 13 amino acids. The CDR3, as DNA: TGTGCCAGCAGTCGAGCGAGCACAGATACGCAGTATTTT. This translates into CASSRASTDTQYF.

The chain links TRBV3-1 (or the pseudogene TRBV3-2) to TRBJ2-2, with TRBD2 identical over 8 bases. The germline V gene encodes CDR1 LGHDT and CDR2 YNNKEL (reference sequence). The CDR3 is made up of 17 amino acids. V dropped 2 bases and J dropped 3; count of bases not matched to a gene: 8. The CDR3 loop reads CASSQSRGGSDTGELFF. The DNA of the CDR3 is TGTGCCAGCAGCCAATCCCGGGGGGGGTCGGACACCGGGGAGCTGTTTTTT.

This chain joins TRBV7-9 and TRBJ2-3; a possible D gene is TRBD1 (7 bases). The germline V and J ends were trimmed by 6 bases and 0 bases, with 16 bases remaining between them. CDR1 SEHNR and CDR2 FQNEAQ come from the germline V gene (reference sequence). The CDR3 contains 16 residues. The CDR3 protein is CASSAGQYQSTDTQYF. In DNA form, the CDR3 reads TGTGCCAGCAGTGCGGGACAGTATCAGAGCACAGATACGCAGTATTTT.

The chain links TRBV5-1 to TRBJ1-2; maybe TRBD1 (6 bases). CDR1 and CDR2 (germline): SGHRS, YFSETQ. The CDR3 extends over 17 amino acids. The V gene lost 4 bases and the J gene lost 5 bases, with 24 bases spanning the gap. CDR3 in amino acids: CASSISGPTGSLYGYTF. The DNA for the CDR3 is TGCGCCAGCAGCATCTCAGGCCCGACAGGCTCTTTGTATGGCTACACCTTC.

The J gene is TRBJ2-5, the V gene TRBV7-6, with 7 bases lining up with TRBD1. V shed 0 bases and J 4 bases; nucleotides not matched to a gene: 5. The germline V gene has CDR1 SGHVS and CDR2 FNYEAQ. The CDR3 covers 15 residues. The CDR3 DNA follows: TGTGCCAGCAGCTTAGCTTCGACAGGGCCAGAGACCCAGTACTTC. It is translated as CASSLASTGPETQYF.

J is TRBJ1-5 and V is TRBV28; weak D call: TRBD1 (5 bases). CDR3 length: 14 amino acids. Between the trimmed V and J ends, which lost 4 bases and 1 base, there was a span of 8 bases. The V gene's germline CDR1 is MDHEN and CDR2 SYDVKM. CDR3 DNA sequence: TGTGCCAGCAGTTCGGGGGGAAGCAATCAGCCCCAGCATTTT. Protein sequence: CASSSGGSNQPQHF. The variable domain in full, with the rest retrieved from reference TRBV28 and TRBJ1-5, is DVKVTQSSRYLVKRTGEKVFLECVQDMDHENMFWYRQDPGLGLRLIYFSYDVKMKEKGDIPEGYSVSREKKERFSLILESASTNQTSMYLCASSSGGSNQPQHFGDGTRLSIL.

This clone came up once. The V and J genes are TRBV19 and TRBJ1-3, with D unclear. The CDR3 covers 11 residues. Germline CDR1 LNHDA, CDR2 SQIVND (reference sequence). The V end lost 4 bases, the J end lost 8 bases, and 6 bases lay between the germline ends. The CDR3: CASSNRDTIYF. The CDR3 DNA reads TGTGCCAGTAGTAACCGAGACACCATATATTTT. Drawing the rest from reference TRBV19 and TRBJ1-3, the complete variable domain is DGGITQSPKYLFRKEGQNVTLSCEQNLNHDAMYWYRQDPGQGLRLIYYSQIVNDFQKGDIAEGYSVSREKKESFPLTVTSAQKNPTAFYLCASSNRDTIYFGEGSWLTVV.

This clone was counted a single time. The chain combines TRBV4-1 with TRBJ2-5; TRBD2 aligns across 16 bases. Germline V gives CDR1 MGHRA, CDR2 YSYEKL. J was trimmed by 4 bases and V by 0 bases; bases with no gene match: 5. The CDR3 contains 18 residues. The CDR3 spells CASSQDPGLAGGRETQYF. The DNA of the CDR3 is TGCGCCAGCAGCCAAGATCCGGGACTAGCGGGGGGGCGAGAGACCCAGTACTTC.

The rearrangement joins TRBV19 to TRBJ1-1, with D uncertain. Germline CDR1 reads LNHDA; CDR2 reads SQIVND (reference sequence). The CDR3 extends over 17 amino acids. Deletions cut 1 base from V and 3 bases from J, with 18 bases between. In nucleotides, the CDR3 is TGTGCCAGTAGTATAGTTGGCCAGGCATGGAGGGACACTGAAGCTTTCTTT. Translation gives CASSIVGQAWRDTEAFF.

The sample holds a few counts of this clone. V usage is TRBV11-2 and J usage is TRBJ2-1; 8 nucleotides align to TRBD2. There are 14 residues in the CDR3. Germline CDR1 is SGHAT and CDR2 is FQNNGV. V lost 7 bases, J lost 7 bases, and 9 bases stayed unmatched. This CDR3 is CASTDSGNRNEQFF. The CDR3 DNA reads as TGTGCCAGCACCGATAGCGGGAATCGGAATGAGCAGTTCTTC.

V gene TRBV6-1 combines with J gene TRBJ2-4; 9 bases are shared with TRBD1. The CDR3 covers 17 residues. The ends lost 2 bases at V and 2 bases at J; junction bases unmatched: 7. Per the germline V gene, CDR1 is MNHNS and CDR2 is SASEGT. The CDR3 DNA reads TGTGCCAGCAGTGAAAGAGGACAGGGGTGGACCAAAAACATTCAGTACTTC. Protein product: CASSERGQGWTKNIQYF.

CDR3 sequence (DNA): TGTGCCAGCAGCCAGCGGGGCTCAGAGACCCAGTACTTC. It codes for CASSQRGSETQYF. This chain uses TRBV12-3 or TRBV12-4 with TRBJ2-5, with 7 bases matching TRBD2. After removal of 6 bases from V and 4 bases from J, the junction contained 5 bases not matched to a gene. This CDR3 contains 13 residues.

This clone was picked up one time. This chain joins TRBV9 and TRBJ1-2; 8 nucleotides agree with TRBD1. Germline CDR1 SGDLS, CDR2 YYNGEE. V shed 3 bases and J 10 bases; nucleotides not matched to a gene: 11. The CDR3 covers 14 residues. Here the CDR3 reads CASSALGQGKTYTF. CDR3 sequence (DNA): TGTGCCAGCAGCGCACTTGGACAGGGCAAAACCTACACCTTC.

This chain links TRBV24-1 with TRBJ1-4; D gene unclear. CDR1 KGHDR and CDR2 SFDVKD come from the germline V gene. The CDR3 sequence is 11 residues long. The germline V and J ends were trimmed by 3 bases and 13 bases, with 8 bases remaining between them. The CDR3 is CATSDGLLLFF. CDR3 bases: TGTGCCACCAGTGATGGACTCCTACTGTTTTTT.

Concerning this clone: One end of the junction varies from germline; a read error may be responsible. The chain recombines TRBV3-1 (or the pseudogene TRBV3-2) with TRBJ2-2; 7 nucleotides match TRBD1. From germline, CDR1 is LGHDT and CDR2 YNNKEL (reference sequence). This CDR3 spans 14 amino acids. CDR3 DNA: TGTGCCAACAGCCCCGCCGACAGGGACCGGGAGCTGTTTTTT. Protein sequence: CANSPADRDRELFF.

This chain uses TRBV6-4 with TRBJ2-1, with 8 bases matching TRBD2. Per germline, CDR1 MRHNA and CDR2 SNTAGT. This CDR3 comprises 19 residues. Trimming removed 2 bases from V and 5 bases from J; junction bases left unmatched: 17. The CDR3 sequence is CASSDRPPLLAALNNEQFF. The CDR3 DNA reads as TGTGCCAGCAGTGACCGACCGCCCCTACTAGCGGCGTTGAACAATGAGCAGTTCTTC.

The chain employs TRBV7-8 and TRBJ2-2; D remains unclear. This CDR3 is built from 12 residues. Germline loops: CDR1 SGHVS, CDR2 FQNEAQ. The ends were cut back, 5 bases at V and 7 bases at J, with 8 bases in the middle. The CDR3 is CASSLELGELFF. CDR3 coding DNA: TGTGCCAGCAGCCTCGAGCTCGGGGAGCTGTTTTTT.

This clone appeared once. This chain joins TRBV5-6 and TRBJ2-2; 9 positions agree with TRBD1. V lost 6 bases, J lost 4 bases, and 4 bases stayed unmatched. CDR3 length: 14 residues. CDR1 SGHDT and CDR2 YYEEEE come from the germline V gene. The CDR3 bases are TGTGCCAGCACGGGACAGGGCAGCACCGGGGAGCTGTTTTTT. The encoded protein is CASTGQGSTGELFF.